The clone carrying this T cell receptor (beta chain) was observed a few times. The data are from a study of T cells in Graves' hyperthyroidism and ophthalmopathy. Study-level background: Blood from the periphery was taken at initial diagnosis, before any treatment.

This CDR3 has 12 amino acids. The V and J ends lost 4 bases and 10 bases respectively, with 14 bases between them. CDR1 is SQVTM, CDR2 ANQGSEA, per germline. Amplification of TCR beta CDR3 regions was performed using RNA transcripts as template. HTBI primers were the set used in a first-round RT-PCR of the TCR CDR3. TCRdb redid the calling of the multiplex PCR reads with MiXCR, one entry per CDR3 protein. The table has approximately 710,000 distinct CDR3 sequences, around 16% seen once. This chain joins TRBV29-1 and TRBJ2-1, with D tentatively TRBD2 (6 bases). Sequencing used blood. The TCR comes from a man aged 50 to 60 with Graves' hyperthyroidism. The chain's CDR3 is CSVVGGKGEQFF. CDR3 bases: TGCAGCGTTGTGGGGGGAAAAGGGGAGCAGTTCTTC.